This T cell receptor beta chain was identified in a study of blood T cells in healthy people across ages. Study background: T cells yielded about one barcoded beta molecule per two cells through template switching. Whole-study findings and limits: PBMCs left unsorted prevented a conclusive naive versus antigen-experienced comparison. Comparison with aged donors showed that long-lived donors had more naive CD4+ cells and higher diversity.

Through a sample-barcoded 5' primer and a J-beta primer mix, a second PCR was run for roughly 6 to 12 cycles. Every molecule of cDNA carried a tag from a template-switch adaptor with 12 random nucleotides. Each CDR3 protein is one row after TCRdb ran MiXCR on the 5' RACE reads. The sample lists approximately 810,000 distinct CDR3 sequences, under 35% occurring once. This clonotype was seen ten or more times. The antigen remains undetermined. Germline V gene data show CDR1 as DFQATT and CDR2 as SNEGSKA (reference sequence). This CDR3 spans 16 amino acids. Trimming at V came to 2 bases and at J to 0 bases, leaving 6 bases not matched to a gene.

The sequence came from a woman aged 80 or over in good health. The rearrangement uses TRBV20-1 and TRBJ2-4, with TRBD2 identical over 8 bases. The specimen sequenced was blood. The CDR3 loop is CSARPGTSVAKNIQYF. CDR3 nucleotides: TGCAGTGCTAGACCCGGGACTAGTGTAGCCAAAAACATTCAGTACTTC.